Following are 12 T cell receptor beta chains from one sample sequenced in a study of cytomegalovirus exposure and HLA in healthy donors. Use of 60 Vbeta and 13 Jbeta primers characterized the PCR. Data came from immunoSEQ multiplex PCR; TCRdb stores just in-frame clones and leaves some out. The sample carries roughly 90,000 clones, about three quarters recorded once. Source material: PBMCs. These receptors all come from a woman aged 40 to 50 in good health and CMV-seropositive.

The table lists this clone with many counts. The chain links TRBV19 to TRBJ2-1, with TRBD2 identical over 12 bases. Germline V gene lookup returns CDR1 LNHDA and CDR2 SQIVND (reference sequence). The CDR3 is 14 amino acids. V gave up 9 bases and J gave up 4 bases; unmatched junction bases: 4. The CDR3 spells CASRTSGEYNEQFF. The CDR3 DNA reads TGTGCCAGCCGGACTAGCGGGGAATACAATGAGCAGTTCTTC.

CDR3 residues: CASMHRDRGAGYEQYF. The CDR3 DNA reads TGTGCCAGCATGCACCGGGACAGGGGCGCGGGCTACGAGCAGTACTTC. The gene calls are TRBV11-3 and TRBJ2-7; 10 nucleotides align to TRBD1. Per germline, CDR1 SGHNT and CDR2 YENEEA. The CDR3 consists of 16 residues. Trimming cost V 7 bases and J 3 bases; bases outside gene matches: 12.

The chain links TRBV15 to TRBJ1-1; D is uncertain. The CDR3 is 13 residues long. The germline V and J ends were trimmed by 0 bases and 5 bases, with 7 bases remaining between them. In germline, CDR1 is LNHNV, CDR2 YYDKDF (reference sequence). CDR3 in amino acids: CATSRDVETEAFF. CDR3 DNA: TGTGCCACCAGCAGAGATGTAGAAACTGAAGCTTTCTTT.

V is TRBV9 and J is TRBJ2-2; D ambiguous. Germline CDR1 SGDLS, CDR2 YYNGEE. The V and J ends lost 1 base and 2 bases respectively, with 6 bases between them. The CDR3 consists of 14 residues. In DNA form, the CDR3 reads TGTGCCAGCAGCGTAAGCTTAAACACCGGGGAGCTGTTTTTT. Its protein product is CASSVSLNTGELFF.

The chain links TRBV9 to TRBJ1-2; D remains ambiguous. Per germline, CDR1 SGDLS and CDR2 YYNGEE. The CDR3 is made up of 12 amino acids. V shed 0 bases and J shed 4 bases, with 4 bases lying between them. The CDR3 loop reads CASSVGGYGYTF. The CDR3 bases are TGTGCCAGCAGCGTAGGCGGCTATGGCTACACCTTC.

The DNA for the CDR3 is TGTGCCAGCAGCACGCCGGGACTAGCGGGAGGAACCGGGGAGCTGTTTTTT. Translated, it gives CASSTPGLAGGTGELFF. The chain uses TRBV5-4 and TRBJ2-2, with 15 positions matching TRBD2. In germline, CDR1 is SGHNT, CDR2 YYREEE (reference sequence). The CDR3 is 17 amino acids. V was pared by 4 bases and J by 5 bases, with 6 bases of the junction left unmatched.

This clone showed up just once. The rearrangement links TRBV6-1 to TRBJ2-1; 8 nucleotides match TRBD1. The CDR3 has 14 amino acids. Trimming cost V 3 bases and J 6 bases; bases outside gene matches: 4. The germline V gene encodes CDR1 MNHNS and CDR2 SASEGT. The CDR3, as DNA: TGTGCCAGCAGTGACGACAGGGGAGTCAATGAGCAGTTCTTC. This encodes CASSDDRGVNEQFF.

The chain recombines TRBV27 with TRBJ1-1; possibly TRBD1 for D (5 bases). V shed 3 bases and J shed 3 bases, with 8 bases lying between them. This CDR3 region has 13 residues. From germline, CDR1 is MNHEY and CDR2 SMNVEV (reference sequence). CDR3 DNA: TGTGCCAGCAGTTTGGGACTGTACACTGAAGCTTTCTTT. Its protein product is CASSLGLYTEAFF.

This chain connects TRBV5-6 to TRBJ1-3; weak D call: TRBD1 (6 bases). Trimming removed 4 bases at V and 5 bases at J, with 7 bases between. The CDR3 is 12 residues long. Germline V gene data show CDR1 as SGHDT and CDR2 as YYEEEE. The DNA for the CDR3 is TGTGCCAGCAGCCGGGACAGAAACACCATATATTTT. Protein sequence: CASSRDRNTIYF.

This clone was counted a single time. Here the CDR3 DNA reads TGCGCCAGCAGCTTGGCCTCCATTAGAACCGGGGAGCTGTTTTTT. Its translation is CASSLASIRTGELFF. The chain recombines TRBV5-1 with TRBJ2-2; D is unclear. CDR1 SGHRS and CDR2 YFSETQ come from the germline V gene. The germline V and J ends were trimmed by 0 bases and 5 bases, with 11 bases remaining between them. This CDR3 is built from 15 residues. Using reference TRBV5-1 and TRBJ2-2 for the parts outside the CDR3, the full variable domain is KAGVTQTPRYLIKTRGQQVTLSCSPISGHRSVSWYQQTPGQGLQFLFEYFSETQRNKGNFPGRFSGRQFSNSRSEMNVSTLELGDSALYLCASSLASIRTGELFFGEGSRLTVL.

This chain links TRBV11-2 with TRBJ2-7; D unresolved. The CDR3 loop spans 11 amino acids. CDR1 SGHAT and CDR2 FQNNGV come from the germline V gene. Trimming removed 5 bases at V and 6 bases at J, with 8 bases between. Written as DNA, the CDR3 is TGTGCCAGCAGCACTCAACGCGAGCAGTACTTC. Residues: CASSTQREQYF.

The chain joins TRBV14 to TRBJ2-3; TRBD2 agrees at 10 bases. V lost 6 bases to trimming and J lost 4 bases; unmatched junction nucleotides: 4. The V gene's germline CDR1 is SGHDN and CDR2 FVKESK. The CDR3 is 14 residues long. The CDR3 coding sequence is TGTGCCAGCAGTCCTAGCGGGAGACCAGATACGCAGTATTTT. This gives the protein CASSPSGRPDTQYF.